This TCR beta chain was documented in a study of blood T cells in healthy people across ages. The second PCR ran 7 to 11 cycles with a sample-barcoded 5' primer and J-beta primers. In TCRdb, the 5' RACE reads were re-called with MiXCR into one record per CDR3 protein. The sample contains 700,000 to 900,000 distinct CDR3 sequences, more than 25% of which appear only once. Ten or more counts support this clonotype. V was trimmed by 3 bases and J by 4 bases, leaving 12 bases between them. The CDR3 length is 14 residues. Looked up from germline, CDR1 is DFQATT and CDR2 is SNEGSKA (reference sequence). The same specimen was also included in a second study, on T cells of mothers and their children. That source reports: The study recruited three healthy Caucasian mothers and their six children as donors. A second PCR was performed with the M1S primer. This primer added sample barcodes and 2-4 random nucleotides. The study obtained over 8.5 million TCR beta CDR3 reads per mother and a few million per child. Detection yielded no persistent microchimeric T cell clones.

The source of this sequence is a boy between 10 and 17 years old in good health. The chain joins TRBV20-1 to TRBJ1-4; tentative D call: TRBD1 (6 bases). The material sequenced was blood. The DNA for the CDR3 is TGCAGTGCTAGCCCGGGGGCCGGTAATGAAAAACTGTTTTTT. As protein: CSASPGAGNEKLFF.